The rows below give T cell receptor beta chains drawn from one sample of a study of long-term antiretroviral therapy in people with HIV. Data came from immunoSEQ multiplex PCR; TCRdb stores just in-frame clones and leaves some out. The table records roughly 20,000 clones, 70% to 90% of them present only once. Specimen: unsorted PBMCs, collected 1.8 years before starting antiretroviral therapy. Receptors were obtained from a woman in her twenties or thirties with HIV. Each CDR3 is given without its conserved first and last residue.

v_call: TRBV5-8
j_call: TRBJ2-3
cdr3_aa: ASSRDRGPTDTQY

v_call: TRBV10-1
j_call: TRBJ1-1
cdr3_aa: ASECHGQMNTEAF

v_call: TRBV5-1
j_call: TRBJ1-5
cdr3_aa: ASSLESGDNQPQH

v_call: TRBV19
j_call: TRBJ1-5
cdr3_aa: ASSIDLQYNQPQH

v_call: TRBV5-5
j_call: TRBJ1-2
cdr3_aa: ASSLTGSNYGYT

v_call: TRBV7-8
j_call: TRBJ1-2
cdr3_aa: ASSLTPGPGTGGYT

v_call: TRBV2
j_call: TRBJ2-5
cdr3_aa: ASSDDLSQY

v_call: TRBV12-5
j_call: TRBJ1-5
cdr3_aa: ASGSTGGGQPQH

v_call: TRBV6-5
j_call: TRBJ1-2
cdr3_aa: ASRIGDSYGYT

v_call: TRBV18
j_call: TRBJ1-2
cdr3_aa: ASSQSGTAYGYT

v_call: TRBV27
j_call: TRBJ2-3
cdr3_aa: ASSLSRGLTDTQY

v_call: TRBV5-1
j_call: TRBJ2-5
cdr3_aa: ASSLLSERAGETQY

v_call: TRBV2
j_call: TRBJ1-1
cdr3_aa: ASSFDGAEAF

v_call: TRBV9
j_call: TRBJ1-2
cdr3_aa: ASNGDLHGYT

v_call: TRBV5-6
j_call: TRBJ1-3
cdr3_aa: ASRQDRNSGNTIY

v_call: TRBV4-1
j_call: TRBJ2-1
cdr3_aa: ASSQEGAAGFYNEQF

v_call: TRBV9
j_call: TRBJ2-3
cdr3_aa: ASTGTGRGQTQY

v_call: TRBV27
j_call: TRBJ1-5
cdr3_aa: ASSFTPLTGGSLLSNQPQH

v_call: TRBV5-6
j_call: TRBJ1-1
cdr3_aa: ASSFPGGRTEAF

v_call: TRBV5-1
j_call: TRBJ1-2
cdr3_aa: ASSWDRGGGYGYT

v_call: TRBV12-5
j_call: TRBJ2-6
cdr3_aa: ASKDSGANVLT

v_call: TRBV19
j_call: TRBJ1-5
cdr3_aa: ASSIRGGRPQH

v_call: TRBV29-1
j_call: TRBJ1-2
cdr3_aa: SVAQADGYT

v_call: TRBV7-8
j_call: TRBJ2-1
cdr3_aa: ASSAGTGTFNEQF

v_call: TRBV11-2
j_call: TRBJ1-1
cdr3_aa: ASSPRKDGNTEAF

v_call: TRBV6-1
j_call: TRBJ1-5
cdr3_aa: ASSDGTDSNYSNQPQH

v_call: TRBV18
j_call: TRBJ2-6
cdr3_aa: ASSPGTANSGANVLT

v_call: TRBV5-1
j_call: TRBJ2-7
cdr3_aa: ASSLGGTASYEQY

v_call: TRBV27
j_call: TRBJ2-2
cdr3_aa: ASSSNTGELF

v_call: TRBV13
j_call: TRBJ2-1
cdr3_aa: ASSTDFSSYNEQF

v_call: TRBV29-1
j_call: TRBJ2-1
cdr3_aa: SVEGDSNEQF

v_call: TRBV10-2
j_call: TRBJ1-1
cdr3_aa: ASIDQGRSTEAF

v_call: TRBV4-1
j_call: TRBJ1-1
cdr3_aa: ASSQHSRQVNTEAF

v_call: TRBV6-5
j_call: TRBJ1-2
cdr3_aa: ASSQGAGYGYT

v_call: TRBV5-6
j_call: TRBJ1-2
cdr3_aa: ASSLAGGHGEMGYT

v_call: TRBV9
j_call: TRBJ2-5
cdr3_aa: ASNEGGGTQY

v_call: TRBV7-2
j_call: TRBJ1-6
cdr3_aa: ASSGRTGGNSPLH

v_call: TRBV6-5
j_call: TRBJ2-3
cdr3_aa: ASSGPTGTDTQY

v_call: TRBV4-2
j_call: TRBJ1-2
cdr3_aa: ASSQDRGTGSGYT

v_call: TRBV10-2
j_call: TRBJ2-5
cdr3_aa: ATLDGGAGRETQY

v_call: TRBV7-3
j_call: TRBJ1-1
cdr3_aa: ASSLTPGPNTEAF

v_call: TRBV2
j_call: TRBJ2-1
cdr3_aa: ASASGGHRYNEQF

v_call: TRBV4-1
j_call: TRBJ2-3
cdr3_aa: ASSQVLQGYSDTQY

v_call: TRBV7-2
j_call: TRBJ2-3
cdr3_aa: ASSLAGTSGGATQY

v_call: TRBV30
j_call: TRBJ1-5
cdr3_aa: AWGTGTYQPQH